A selection of T cell receptor beta chains follows, all from one sample in a study of T cell changes during pregnancy in multiple sclerosis. TCRdb keeps only in-frame clones here, not all; method: immunoSEQ multiplex PCR. The sample lists over 50,000 clones; around 92% were seen once. The specimen was peripheral blood, collected in the first trimester of pregnancy. Receptors originate from a female donor with multiple sclerosis, enrolled in a pregnancy study. Both conserved end residues are part of each CDR3. A D gene is named only where the DNA matches it firmly. Only part of the rows carry a size: once, few, many, or a class if the clone is expanded.

cdr3_length: 11
j_call: TRBJ1-1
d_call: -
clone_size: -
v_call: TRBV29-1
cdr3_nt: TGCAGCGCCGGAGGGCTCACTGAAGCTTTCTTT
cdr3_aa: CSAGGLTEAFF

cdr3_length: 15
j_call: TRBJ2-5
d_call: TRBD1
clone_size: -
v_call: TRBV6-1
cdr3_nt: TGTGCCAGCAGCTACAGACAGGGAAGAGTAGAGACCCAGTACTTC
cdr3_aa: CASSYRQGRVETQYF

cdr3_length: 15
j_call: TRBJ1-5
d_call: -
clone_size: -
v_call: TRBV5-4
cdr3_nt: TGTGCCAGCAGCCCGAACCCCGGGAACAATCAGCCCCAGCATTTT
cdr3_aa: CASSPNPGNNQPQHF

cdr3_length: 14
j_call: TRBJ2-5
d_call: TRBD2
clone_size: -
v_call: TRBV7-2
cdr3_nt: TGTGCCAGCAGACTAGCGGGAGGGGGGGAGACCCAGTACTTC
cdr3_aa: CASRLAGGGETQYF

cdr3_length: 15
j_call: TRBJ2-1
d_call: -
clone_size: -
v_call: TRBV7-9
cdr3_nt: TGTGCCAGCAGCTTCCAGAGGAGCTCCTACAATGAGCAGTTCTTC
cdr3_aa: CASSFQRSSYNEQFF

cdr3_length: 13
j_call: TRBJ2-5
d_call: -
clone_size: -
v_call: TRBV5-6
cdr3_nt: TGTGCCAGCAGCTTAGCGGTACAAGAGACCCAGTACTTC
cdr3_aa: CASSLAVQETQYF

cdr3_length: 16
j_call: TRBJ2-2
d_call: TRBD1
clone_size: -
v_call: TRBV27
cdr3_nt: TGTGCCAGCAAACCTAAGACAGGGGTAAACACCGGGGAGCTGTTTTTT
cdr3_aa: CASKPKTGVNTGELFF

cdr3_length: 15
j_call: TRBJ2-1
d_call: TRBD2
clone_size: -
v_call: TRBV15
cdr3_nt: TGTGCCACCATGCCCACTAGCGGGGGGCCCAATGAGCAGTTCTTC
cdr3_aa: CATMPTSGGPNEQFF

cdr3_length: 16
j_call: TRBJ1-5
d_call: TRBD1
clone_size: -
v_call: TRBV19
cdr3_nt: TGTGCCAGTAGTATGGGACAGGGGAACGGCAATCAGCCCCAGCATTTT
cdr3_aa: CASSMGQGNGNQPQHF

cdr3_length: 15
j_call: TRBJ2-4
d_call: TRBD1
clone_size: -
v_call: TRBV28
cdr3_nt: TGTGCCAGCAGTACCCCCGGGACAGCTAAAAACATTCAGTACTTC
cdr3_aa: CASSTPGTAKNIQYF

cdr3_length: 16
j_call: TRBJ1-5
d_call: -
clone_size: -
v_call: TRBV28
cdr3_nt: TGTGCCAGCAGTCTTACCAGGGGAGGGTCGTCTCAGCCCCAGCATTTT
cdr3_aa: CASSLTRGGSSQPQHF

cdr3_length: 15
j_call: TRBJ2-7
d_call: -
clone_size: -
v_call: TRBV27
cdr3_nt: TGTGCCAGCAGTTTATCCGGGTGGGACAAGGTCGAGCAGTACTTC
cdr3_aa: CASSLSGWDKVEQYF

cdr3_length: 13
j_call: TRBJ2-7
d_call: -
clone_size: -
v_call: TRBV28
cdr3_nt: TGTGCCAGCAGTTTTTCAGGGTATGGCGAGCAGTACTTC
cdr3_aa: CASSFSGYGEQYF

cdr3_length: 15
j_call: TRBJ2-3
d_call: TRBD1
clone_size: -
v_call: TRBV19
cdr3_nt: TGTGCCAGTAGTGCGGGGACAGGGGACACAGATACGCAGTATTTT
cdr3_aa: CASSAGTGDTDTQYF

cdr3_length: 15
j_call: TRBJ2-1
d_call: TRBD2
clone_size: -
v_call: TRBV7-3
cdr3_nt: TGTGCCAGCAGCCTAAATGGACTAGCGGGGGGTGAGCAGTTCTTC
cdr3_aa: CASSLNGLAGGEQFF

cdr3_length: 14
j_call: TRBJ2-1
d_call: TRBD2
clone_size: -
v_call: TRBV14
cdr3_nt: TGTGCCAGCAGCCAAGAACTAGCGGCAAATGAGCAGTTCTTC
cdr3_aa: CASSQELAANEQFF

cdr3_length: 15
j_call: TRBJ2-7
d_call: -
clone_size: -
v_call: TRBV5-1
cdr3_nt: TGCGCCAGCAGCTTGGAGACAGGCGTCTCCTACGAGCAGTACTTC
cdr3_aa: CASSLETGVSYEQYF

cdr3_length: 15
j_call: TRBJ2-3
d_call: -
clone_size: once
v_call: TRBV5-5
cdr3_nt: TGTGCCAGCAGCCAGACAGAGACTAGCACAGATACGCAGTATTTT
cdr3_aa: CASSQTETSTDTQYF

cdr3_length: 19
j_call: TRBJ2-7
d_call: TRBD2
clone_size: -
v_call: TRBV4-3
cdr3_nt: TGCGCCAGCAGCCAAGAACCTTTGTCTAGCGGGAGGTTCTCCTACGAGCAGTACTTC
cdr3_aa: CASSQEPLSSGRFSYEQYF

cdr3_length: 16
j_call: TRBJ1-6
d_call: -
clone_size: -
v_call: TRBV6-5
cdr3_nt: TGTGCCAGCAGTTACTCGCCGTGGGGCCTGGGATCACCCCTCCACTTT
cdr3_aa: CASSYSPWGLGSPLHF

cdr3_length: 15
j_call: TRBJ2-1
d_call: TRBD2
clone_size: -
v_call: TRBV7-9
cdr3_nt: TGTGCCAGCTCCGTAGCGGGATCAGCTCTCAATGAGCAGTTCTTC
cdr3_aa: CASSVAGSALNEQFF

cdr3_length: 14
j_call: TRBJ2-3
d_call: -
clone_size: -
v_call: TRBV7-2
cdr3_nt: TGTGCCAGCAGCCTGACTTCTAGCACAGATACGCAGTATTTT
cdr3_aa: CASSLTSSTDTQYF

cdr3_length: 17
j_call: TRBJ2-7
d_call: TRBD1
clone_size: -
v_call: TRBV19
cdr3_nt: TGTGCCAGTAGTACCCCGGTCGTTGGGACAGGGGCCTACGAGCAGTACTTC
cdr3_aa: CASSTPVVGTGAYEQYF

cdr3_length: 14
j_call: TRBJ2-1
d_call: TRBD2
clone_size: -
v_call: TRBV7-9
cdr3_nt: TGTGCCAGCAGCTTAATTAGCGGGAGTTTAGTGCAGTTCTTC
cdr3_aa: CASSLISGSLVQFF

cdr3_length: 14
j_call: TRBJ1-1
d_call: -
clone_size: -
v_call: TRBV14
cdr3_nt: TGTGCCAGCAGCCGCAAGAGTGGGAACACTGAAGCTTTCTTT
cdr3_aa: CASSRKSGNTEAFF

cdr3_length: 13
j_call: TRBJ1-2
d_call: -
clone_size: -
v_call: TRBV2
cdr3_nt: TGTGCCAGCAGTGAAGGAGGAAACTATGGCTACACCTTC
cdr3_aa: CASSEGGNYGYTF

cdr3_length: 12
j_call: TRBJ2-4
d_call: TRBD2
clone_size: -
v_call: TRBV19
cdr3_nt: TGTGCCAGTAGACCCGGGGGGGGCATTCAGTACTTC
cdr3_aa: CASRPGGGIQYF

cdr3_length: 14
j_call: TRBJ2-7
d_call: -
clone_size: -
v_call: TRBV27
cdr3_nt: TGTGCCAGCAGTTTGCGTGGGAGCCCCCTGGAGCAGTACTTC
cdr3_aa: CASSLRGSPLEQYF

cdr3_length: 13
j_call: TRBJ1-1
d_call: -
clone_size: -
v_call: TRBV6-5
cdr3_nt: TGTGCCAGCAGTTACTCGAGAAAGTCGGAAGCTTTCTTT
cdr3_aa: CASSYSRKSEAFF

cdr3_length: 15
j_call: TRBJ2-7
d_call: -
clone_size: -
v_call: TRBV11-2
cdr3_nt: TGTGCCAGCAGCTTACTTGTACAGGGCCCCTACGAGCAGTACTTC
cdr3_aa: CASSLLVQGPYEQYF

cdr3_length: 17
j_call: TRBJ2-7
d_call: TRBD2
clone_size: -
v_call: TRBV7-6
cdr3_nt: TGTGCCAGCAGCTTAGCGATCTCTAGCGGGAGCTTGTACGAGCAGTACTTC
cdr3_aa: CASSLAISSGSLYEQYF

cdr3_length: 16
j_call: TRBJ2-2
d_call: TRBD1
clone_size: -
v_call: TRBV28
cdr3_nt: TGTGCCAGCAGTCCAGCGGACAGGGGCCGAACCGGGGAGCTGTTTTTT
cdr3_aa: CASSPADRGRTGELFF

cdr3_length: 16
j_call: TRBJ1-1
d_call: TRBD1
clone_size: -
v_call: TRBV28
cdr3_nt: TGTGCCAGCAGTTCTTACAGGGGGCTTAGGAACACTGAAGCTTTCTTT
cdr3_aa: CASSSYRGLRNTEAFF

cdr3_length: 13
j_call: TRBJ2-1
d_call: TRBD2
clone_size: -
v_call: TRBV11-3
cdr3_nt: TGTGCCAGCAGGGGACCTCCAGCGGGAACGCAGTTCTTC
cdr3_aa: CASRGPPAGTQFF

cdr3_length: 13
j_call: TRBJ2-1
d_call: -
clone_size: -
v_call: TRBV6-5
cdr3_nt: TGTGCCAGCAGTTACTCTTTAGCCCATGAGCAGTTCTTC
cdr3_aa: CASSYSLAHEQFF

cdr3_length: 14
j_call: TRBJ2-5
d_call: -
clone_size: -
v_call: TRBV10-3
cdr3_nt: TGTGCCATCAGTGAGCCGACACTGTCGGAGACCCAGTACTTC
cdr3_aa: CAISEPTLSETQYF

cdr3_length: 13
j_call: TRBJ2-1
d_call: -
clone_size: -
v_call: TRBV12-5
cdr3_nt: TGTGCTAGTGGTTTGACTACGAACAATGAGCAGTTCTTC
cdr3_aa: CASGLTTNNEQFF

cdr3_length: 13
j_call: TRBJ2-7
d_call: -
clone_size: -
v_call: TRBV27
cdr3_nt: TGTGCCAGCAGTTACAGGGCCCTCTACGAGCAGTACTTC
cdr3_aa: CASSYRALYEQYF

cdr3_length: 14
j_call: TRBJ2-3
d_call: TRBD2
clone_size: -
v_call: TRBV5-4
cdr3_nt: TGTGCCAGCAGCGAACGGGACTACCCAGATACGCAGTATTTT
cdr3_aa: CASSERDYPDTQYF

cdr3_length: 15
j_call: TRBJ2-7
d_call: TRBD1
clone_size: -
v_call: TRBV19
cdr3_nt: TGTGCCAGCAGGAGCCCGGGACAGGGGGTCTACGAGCAGTACTTC
cdr3_aa: CASRSPGQGVYEQYF

cdr3_length: 13
j_call: TRBJ1-1
d_call: -
clone_size: -
v_call: TRBV29-1
cdr3_nt: TGCAGCGTTGGGGAGGGGGGGATCACTGAAGCTTTCTTT
cdr3_aa: CSVGEGGITEAFF

cdr3_length: 17
j_call: TRBJ2-1
d_call: TRBD2
clone_size: -
v_call: TRBV5-1
cdr3_nt: TGCGCCAGCAGCTTGTGGACTAGCGGGAGCGACTACAATGAGCAGTTCTTC
cdr3_aa: CASSLWTSGSDYNEQFF

cdr3_length: 16
j_call: TRBJ2-1
d_call: TRBD2
clone_size: once
v_call: TRBV7-3
cdr3_nt: TGTGCCAGCAGCTTAACCTCTAGCGGGAGTACTTCTCTTCAGTTCTTC
cdr3_aa: CASSLTSSGSTSLQFF

cdr3_length: 14
j_call: TRBJ2-1
d_call: TRBD2
clone_size: -
v_call: TRBV7-3
cdr3_nt: TGTGCCAGCAGCGAGGGACTAGCCTTGGGTGAGCAGTTCTTC
cdr3_aa: CASSEGLALGEQFF

cdr3_length: 16
j_call: TRBJ2-2
d_call: -
clone_size: -
v_call: TRBV28
cdr3_nt: TGTGCCAGCAGTTTAGTCGGGATCGCGAACACCGGGGAGCTGTTTTTT
cdr3_aa: CASSLVGIANTGELFF

cdr3_length: 14
j_call: TRBJ2-7
d_call: -
clone_size: -
v_call: TRBV11-1
cdr3_nt: TGTGCCAGCAGCTTGGGGCCTTCGGGCTACGAGCAGTACTTC
cdr3_aa: CASSLGPSGYEQYF

cdr3_length: 16
j_call: TRBJ1-1
d_call: TRBD1
clone_size: -
v_call: TRBV19
cdr3_nt: TGTGCCAGTAGTATGACAGGGGGCATTGGGAACACTGAAGCTTTCTTT
cdr3_aa: CASSMTGGIGNTEAFF

cdr3_length: 13
j_call: TRBJ2-1
d_call: -
clone_size: -
v_call: TRBV27
cdr3_nt: TGTGCCAGCAGTCTGCAATCTAGCGCTGAGCAGTTCTTC
cdr3_aa: CASSLQSSAEQFF

cdr3_length: 16
j_call: TRBJ1-5
d_call: -
clone_size: -
v_call: TRBV21-1
cdr3_nt: TGTGCCAGCAGCAATACTGGTCACAGGGGGGGAGGGGCCCAGCATTTT
cdr3_aa: CASSNTGHRGGGAQHF

cdr3_length: 15
j_call: TRBJ1-1
d_call: TRBD1
clone_size: -
v_call: TRBV15
cdr3_nt: TGTGCCACCAGCAAGGACAGGGGGCATGGCACTGAAGCTTTCTTT
cdr3_aa: CATSKDRGHGTEAFF

cdr3_length: 16
j_call: TRBJ2-6
d_call: -
clone_size: -
v_call: TRBV19
cdr3_nt: TGTGCCAGTAGGACAGGCAGGACTTCTGGGGCCAACGTCCTGACTTTC
cdr3_aa: CASRTGRTSGANVLTF

cdr3_length: 14
j_call: TRBJ2-3
d_call: TRBD2
clone_size: -
v_call: TRBV6-4
cdr3_nt: TGTGCCAGCAGTGTCACTAGCGGCACAGATACGCAGTATTTT
cdr3_aa: CASSVTSGTDTQYF